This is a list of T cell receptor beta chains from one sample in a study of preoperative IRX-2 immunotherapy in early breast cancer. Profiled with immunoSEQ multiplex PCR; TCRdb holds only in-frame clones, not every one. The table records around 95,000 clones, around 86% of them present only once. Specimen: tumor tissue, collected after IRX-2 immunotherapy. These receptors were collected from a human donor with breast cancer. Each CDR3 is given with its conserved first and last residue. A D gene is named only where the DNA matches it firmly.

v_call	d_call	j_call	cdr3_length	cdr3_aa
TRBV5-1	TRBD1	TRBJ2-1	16	CASSLGGQGGYNEQFF
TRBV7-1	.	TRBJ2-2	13	CASSSMNTGELFF
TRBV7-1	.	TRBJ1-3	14	CASSLSRRRNTIYF
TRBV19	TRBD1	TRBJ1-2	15	CASTTEGQGRYGYTF
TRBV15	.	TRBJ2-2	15	CATSRGRGSIGELFF
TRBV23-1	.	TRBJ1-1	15	CASSQSGVGDTEAFF
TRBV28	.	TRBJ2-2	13	CASSTPNTGELFF
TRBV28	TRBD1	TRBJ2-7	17	CASSTLTPGQGAYEQYF
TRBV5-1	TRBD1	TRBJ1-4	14	CASSSGTGDEKLFF
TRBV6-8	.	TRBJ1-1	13	CASSREMNTEAFF
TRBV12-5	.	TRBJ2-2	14	CASGRTAGTGELFF
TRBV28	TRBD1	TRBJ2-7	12	CAIRTGTDEQYF
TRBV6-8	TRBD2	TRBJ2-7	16	CASSGSTGTSYYEQYF
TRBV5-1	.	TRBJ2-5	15	CASSLLGGAKETQYF
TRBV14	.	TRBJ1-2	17	CASSLPPKAGPNYGYTF
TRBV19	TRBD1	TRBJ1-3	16	CASSNTGEFSGNTIYF
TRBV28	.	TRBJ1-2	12	CASNDQGLGYTF
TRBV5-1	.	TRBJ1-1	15	CASSLEGNRGTEAFF
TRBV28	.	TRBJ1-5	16	CASSYLKGGGHQPQHF
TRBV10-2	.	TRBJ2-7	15	CASSEPTIYDYEQYF
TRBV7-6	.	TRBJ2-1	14	CASSLPMFGDEQFF
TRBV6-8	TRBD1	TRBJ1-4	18	CASSLTRDRGATNEKLFF
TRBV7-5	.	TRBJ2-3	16	CASTPPGGVGTDTQYF
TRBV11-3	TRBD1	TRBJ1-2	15	CASSLDPGGLYGYTF
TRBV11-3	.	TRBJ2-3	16	CASSPQVKGSTDTQYF
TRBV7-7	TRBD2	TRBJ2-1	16	CASSVLGLAGDGEQFF
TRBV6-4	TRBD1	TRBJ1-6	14	CASTPGQKNSPLHF
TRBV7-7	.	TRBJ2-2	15	CASSSTGLPTGELFF
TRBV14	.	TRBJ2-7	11	CASSQERVQYF
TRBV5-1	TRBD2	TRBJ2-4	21	CASSLFGTSGGAIRAKNIQYF
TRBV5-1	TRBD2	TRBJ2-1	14	CASSLTGGDNEQFF
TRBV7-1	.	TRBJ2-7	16	CASSSFDPAVSYEQYF
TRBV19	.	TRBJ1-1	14	CASSIRGLGTEAFF
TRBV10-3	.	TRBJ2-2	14	CAISEGSLTGELFF
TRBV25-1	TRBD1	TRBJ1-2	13	CASSPGTGNGYTF
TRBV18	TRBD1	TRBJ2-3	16	CASSPGQGGRTDTQYF
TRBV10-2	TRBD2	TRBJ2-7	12	CATRGTSYEQYF
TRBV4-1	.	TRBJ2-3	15	CASSPARDGRDTQYF
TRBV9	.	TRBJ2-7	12	CASSRTGREQYF
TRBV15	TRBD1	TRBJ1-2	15	CATKVTGTGNRGYTF
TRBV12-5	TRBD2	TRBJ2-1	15	CASISGLAGGGEQFF
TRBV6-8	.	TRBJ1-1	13	CAISVAGNTEAFF
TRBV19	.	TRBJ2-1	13	CASSRVPYNEQFF
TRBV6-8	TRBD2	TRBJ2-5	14	CASTVKAGGETQYF
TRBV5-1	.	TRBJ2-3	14	CASSPGIGLDTQYF
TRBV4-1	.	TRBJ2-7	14	CASSQELDTYEQYF
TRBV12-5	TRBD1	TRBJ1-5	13	CASGWDRDQPQHF
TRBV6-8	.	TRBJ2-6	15	CASSPRPSGANVLTF
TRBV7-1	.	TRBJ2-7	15	CASSLALGASYEQYF
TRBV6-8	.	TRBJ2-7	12	CASSTPPYEQYF
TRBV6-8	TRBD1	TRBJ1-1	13	CAVQGAGGTEAFF
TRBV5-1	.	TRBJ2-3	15	CASSLQGTGIDTQYF
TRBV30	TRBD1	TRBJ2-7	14	CAWSVSGGPYEQYF
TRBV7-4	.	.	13	CASSQDLPQPQYF
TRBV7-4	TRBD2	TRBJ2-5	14	CASSHGGEGRTQYF
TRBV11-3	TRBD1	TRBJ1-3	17	CASSQRTGGLSGNTIYF
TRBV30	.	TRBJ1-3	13	CAWTSDGGNTIYF
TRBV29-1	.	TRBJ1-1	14	CSVEGPYRFAEAFF
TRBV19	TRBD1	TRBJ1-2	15	CASSSWQGASYGYTF